The clone carrying this T cell receptor (beta chain) was observed at least ten times. The antigen remains unidentified. V shed 3 bases and J 2 bases; nucleotides not matched to a gene: 9. The CDR3 is 16 residues long. In germline, CDR1 is MNHNS, CDR2 SASEGT. The data are from a study of T cells in Graves' hyperthyroidism and ophthalmopathy. Hyperthyroidism, newly diagnosed and lasting under 2 months, affected patients aged 18 to 65. 10 ml fresh peripheral blood yielded the PBMCs. Findings and limits, study-wide: Ophthalmopathy onset followed model prediction by a median around 6.9 months.

Amplified regions were TCR beta CDR3 sequences from RNA transcripts. The HTBI primer set drove a first-round RT-PCR of the TCR CDR3. Each CDR3 protein is one row after TCRdb ran MiXCR on the multiplex PCR reads. The sample lists fewer than 650,000 distinct CDR3 sequences; approximately 15% were seen once. The chain employs TRBV6-1 and TRBJ2-7, with 8 bases identical to TRBD1. Sequencing was done on a sample of blood. The receptor was isolated from a woman aged 40 to 50 with Graves' hyperthyroidism. CDR3 sequence (DNA): TGTGCCAGCAGTGACCCGACAGGGGAGTATCCCTACGAGCAGTACTTC. Protein: CASSDPTGEYPYEQYF.